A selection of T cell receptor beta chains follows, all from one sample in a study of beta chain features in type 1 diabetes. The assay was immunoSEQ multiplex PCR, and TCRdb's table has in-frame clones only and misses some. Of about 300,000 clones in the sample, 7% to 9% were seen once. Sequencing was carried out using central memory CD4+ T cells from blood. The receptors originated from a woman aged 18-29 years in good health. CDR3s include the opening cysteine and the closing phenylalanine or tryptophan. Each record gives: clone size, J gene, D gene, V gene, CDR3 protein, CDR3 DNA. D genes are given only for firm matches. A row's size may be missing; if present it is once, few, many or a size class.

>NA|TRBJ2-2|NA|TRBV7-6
CASSLLTASNTGELFF
TGTGCCAGCAGCTTATTGACGGCATCGAACACCGGGGAGCTGTTTTTT
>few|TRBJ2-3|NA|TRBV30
CAWGPGGSTDTQYF
TGTGCCTGGGGGCCTGGGGGCAGCACAGATACGCAGTATTTT
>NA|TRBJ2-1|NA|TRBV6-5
CASSPRHKEQFF
TGTGCCAGCAGTCCTCGACATAAGGAGCAGTTCTTC
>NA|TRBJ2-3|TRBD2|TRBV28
CASRLAGTSTDTQYF
TGTGCCAGCAGGCTAGCGGGGACTAGCACAGATACGCAGTATTTT
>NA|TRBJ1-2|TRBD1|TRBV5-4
CASSQGQIYGYTF
TGTGCCAGCAGCCAGGGACAGATCTATGGCTACACCTTC
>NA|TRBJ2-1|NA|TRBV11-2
CASSLGRDNEQFF
TGTGCCAGCAGCTTAGGAAGGGACAATGAGCAGTTCTTC
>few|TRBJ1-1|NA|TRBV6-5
CASSYPGNTEAFF
TGTGCCAGCAGTTACCCAGGGAACACTGAAGCTTTCTTT
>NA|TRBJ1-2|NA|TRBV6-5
CASRQRGTNYGYTF
TGTGCCTCCCGTCAACGGGGAACTAACTATGGCTACACCTTC
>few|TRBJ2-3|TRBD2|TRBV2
CASRRRGPTREGSTDTQYF
TGTGCCAGCAGACGTAGGGGACCGACAAGGGAGGGTAGCACAGATACGCAGTATTTT
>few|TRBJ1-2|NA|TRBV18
CASSPPGDYGYTF
TGTGCCAGCTCACCTCCAGGGGACTATGGCTACACCTTC
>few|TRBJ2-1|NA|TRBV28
CASSSRRLANEQFF
TGTGCCAGCAGTTCCCGACGCCTGGCCAATGAGCAGTTCTTC
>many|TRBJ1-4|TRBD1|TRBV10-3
CAIRDSQNEKLFF
TGTGCCATACGGGACAGCCAGAATGAAAAACTGTTTTTT
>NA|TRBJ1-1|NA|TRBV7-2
CASSLTPRTEAFF
TGTGCCAGCAGCCTCACCCCCAGGACGGAAGCTTTCTTT
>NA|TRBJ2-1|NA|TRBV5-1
CASSLAGSNEQFF
TGCGCCAGCAGCTTGGCCGGTTCCAATGAGCAGTTCTTC
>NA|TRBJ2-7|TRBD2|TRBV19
CARTPGTSGLYEQYF
TGTGCCAGAACCCCCGGGACTAGCGGCTTATACGAGCAGTACTTC
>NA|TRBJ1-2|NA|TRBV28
CASSLGRANYGYTF
TGTGCCAGCAGTTTAGGGAGGGCTAACTATGGCTACACCTTC
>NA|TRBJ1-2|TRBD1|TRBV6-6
CASGQGGGYTF
TGTGCCAGCGGACAGGGAGGGGGCTACACCTTC
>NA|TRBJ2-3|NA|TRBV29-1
CSVGTSTDTQYF
TGCAGCGTCGGGACTAGCACAGATACGCAGTATTTT
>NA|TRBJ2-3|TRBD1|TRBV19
CASSSFGQGADTQYF
TGTGCCAGTAGTTCATTTGGACAGGGCGCAGATACGCAGTATTTT
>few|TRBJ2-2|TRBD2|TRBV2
CASGGLAQTGELFF
TGTGCCAGCGGGGGACTAGCTCAGACCGGGGAGCTGTTTTTT
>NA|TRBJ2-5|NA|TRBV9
CASSVGRLYQETQYF
TGTGCCAGCAGCGTAGGGCGATTGTACCAAGAGACCCAGTACTTC
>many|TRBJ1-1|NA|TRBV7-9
CASSLTTANTEAFF
TGTGCCAGCAGCTTAACGACGGCGAACACTGAAGCTTTCTTT
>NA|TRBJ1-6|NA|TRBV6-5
CASSYGGLRSPLHF
TGTGCCAGCAGTTACGGGGGACTGCGTTCACCCCTCCACTTT
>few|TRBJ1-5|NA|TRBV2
CASSLFADNQPQHF
TGTGCCAGCAGTTTATTTGCGGATAATCAGCCCCAGCATTTT
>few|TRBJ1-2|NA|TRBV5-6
CASSLRREANYGYTF
TGTGCCAGCAGCCTGAGACGGGAAGCTAACTATGGCTACACCTTC
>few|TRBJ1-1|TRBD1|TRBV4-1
CASSHAGQGDTEAFF
TGCGCCAGCAGCCACGCGGGACAGGGTGACACTGAAGCTTTCTTT
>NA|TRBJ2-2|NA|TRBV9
CASSVEPGNTGELFF
TGTGCCAGCAGCGTAGAGCCGGGGAACACCGGGGAGCTGTTTTTT
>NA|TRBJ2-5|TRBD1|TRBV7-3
CASSKGTGETQYF
TGTGCCAGCAGCAAGGGGACAGGGGAGACCCAGTACTTC
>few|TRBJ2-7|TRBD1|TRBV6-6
CASSRGQAYEQYF
TGTGCCAGCAGTCGTGGACAGGCCTACGAGCAGTACTTC
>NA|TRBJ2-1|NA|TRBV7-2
CASHKGGSYNEQFF
TGTGCCAGCCACAAGGGCGGGTCTTACAATGAGCAGTTCTTC
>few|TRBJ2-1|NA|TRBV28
CASSLVWVAEFSYNEQFF
TGTGCCAGCAGTCTAGTTTGGGTAGCCGAATTCTCCTACAATGAGCAGTTCTTC